Following are 7 T cell receptor beta chains from one sample sequenced in a study of blood T cell repertoires in COVID-19 (dated by TCRdb to about 2020). Libraries were prepared through the immunoSEQ multiplex PCR assay. The immuneACCESS repertoire file appears here via TCRdb, limited to in-frame rearrangements. These files lack a portion of the clones; in checked studies, under half of the deficit traces to unresolved V genes, and the cause of the others is not known. Within this sample are about 56,000 clones, with around 77% of them counted one time only. The ten biggest clones cover roughly 5% of the sample. The source material was peripheral blood. The receptors originated from a woman in her seventies with COVID-19, enrolled during active disease.

This clone was detected only a few times. This chain uses TRBV6-5 with TRBJ1-2; a possible D gene is TRBD1 (6 bases). There are 11 residues in the CDR3. Trimming removed 10 bases at V and 7 bases at J, with 13 bases between. Germline V lookup: CDR1 MNHEY, CDR2 SVGAGI. The chain's CDR3 is CATRGASGYTF. In nucleotides, the CDR3 is TGTGCCACCAGGGGCGCGTCTGGCTACACCTTC.

The CDR3: CASSIRGRGSPLHF. For the CDR3, the DNA is TGTGCCAGTAGTATCAGGGGGCGTGGATCACCCCTCCACTTT. The rearrangement uses TRBV19 and TRBJ1-6; 8 nucleotides align to TRBD1. Germline lookup yields CDR1 LNHDA and CDR2 SQIVND (reference sequence). The length of the CDR3 is 14 residues. The ends lost 3 bases at V and 10 bases at J; junction bases unmatched: 5.

The rearrangement joins TRBV5-1 to TRBJ2-5; tentative D call: TRBD1 (6 bases). V gave up 4 bases and J gave up 3 bases, with 10 bases separating them. The CDR3 runs 13 residues. The V gene's germline CDR1 is SGHRS and CDR2 YFSETQ. DNA for the CDR3: TGCGCCAGCAGCCCCGGGACAAAAGAGACCCAGTACTTC. This translates into CASSPGTKETQYF.

The chain carries TRBV19 and TRBJ2-3; D is perhaps TRBD2 (7 bases). Trimming removed 5 bases at V and 2 bases at J, with 23 bases between. The germline V gene has CDR1 LNHDA and CDR2 SQIVND (reference sequence). This CDR3 comprises 18 residues. The CDR3 sequence: CASSGGRLAGRATDTQYF. CDR3 sequence (DNA): TGTGCCAGTAGTGGGGGGCGCTTGGCTGGGAGGGCCACAGATACGCAGTATTTT.

V and J are TRBV6-4 and TRBJ1-6; D remains unclear. V was trimmed by 3 bases and J by 0 bases, leaving 6 bases between them. Looked up from germline, CDR1 is MRHNA and CDR2 is SNTAGT. The CDR3 sequence is 15 residues long. The CDR3 region has the DNA TGTGCCAGCAGTGAGAGTAACTCCTATAATTCACCCCTCCACTTT. It specifies CASSESNSYNSPLHF.

The V call is TRBV19, the J call TRBJ2-2; no clear D gene. V was pared by 2 bases and J by 5 bases, with 15 bases between. This CDR3 is 16 amino acids long. Germline CDR1 LNHDA, CDR2 SQIVND (reference sequence). The CDR3 DNA follows: TGTGCCAGTAGTATAAGAGGAATAGGCACGACCGGGGAGCTGTTTTTT. Translating gives CASSIRGIGTTGELFF. Complete variable domain (other parts from reference TRBV19 and TRBJ2-2): DGGITQSPKYLFRKEGQNVTLSCEQNLNHDAMYWYRQDPGQGLRLIYYSQIVNDFQKGDIAEGYSVSREKKESFPLTVTSAQKNPTAFYLCASSIRGIGTTGELFFGEGSRLTVL.

The chain links TRBV11-1 to TRBJ2-1; D perhaps matches TRBD2 (5 bases). V lost 1 base, J lost 6 bases, and 7 bases lay in between. Germline V gene data show CDR1 as SGHAT and CDR2 as FQDESV (reference sequence). CDR3 length: 13 residues. CDR3 bases: TGTGCCAGCAGCTTAGGTCGGGGCAATGAGCAGTTCTTC. Encoded protein: CASSLGRGNEQFF.